This is a list of T cell receptor beta chains from one sample in a study of blood T cell repertoires in COVID-19. Measured with immunoSEQ multiplex PCR; TCRdb has only the in-frame clones, and not every one. The sample yields about 120,000 clones, approximately 87% seen once. The sequenced sample was peripheral blood. The receptors were sampled from a woman in her 70s with acute or convalescent COVID-19. The CDR3 runs from the conserved cysteine through the conserved F or W. The order of the fields is V gene, D gene, clone size, J gene, CDR3 protein, CDR3 DNA. D genes are given only for firm matches. Not every row has a clone size; where given, it reads once, few, many or a size class.

V gene: TRBV3-1/TRBV3-2
D gene: -
clone size: -
J gene: TRBJ2-7
CDR3 protein: CASSPVRVNEQYF
CDR3 DNA: TGTGCCAGCAGCCCAGTACGGGTTAACGAGCAGTACTTC

V gene: TRBV19
D gene: TRBD2
clone size: -
J gene: TRBJ2-5
CDR3 protein: CASSRSGGARETQYF
CDR3 DNA: TGTGCCAGTAGTCGTAGCGGGGGGGCCCGGGAGACCCAGTACTTC

V gene: TRBV12-3/TRBV12-4
D gene: TRBD1
clone size: -
J gene: TRBJ2-1
CDR3 protein: CASRGQDYNEQFF
CDR3 DNA: TGTGCCAGCAGGGGACAGGATTACAATGAGCAGTTCTTC

V gene: TRBV19
D gene: -
clone size: -
J gene: TRBJ1-5
CDR3 protein: CASTREGNQPQHF
CDR3 DNA: TGTGCCAGTACCAGGGAAGGCAATCAGCCCCAGCATTTT

V gene: TRBV5-4
D gene: TRBD2
clone size: once
J gene: TRBJ2-3
CDR3 protein: CASSLVAGGTDTQYF
CDR3 DNA: TGTGCCAGCAGCCTAGTAGCGGGGGGCACAGATACGCAGTATTTT

V gene: TRBV12-3/TRBV12-4
D gene: -
clone size: -
J gene: TRBJ1-4
CDR3 protein: CASVGGANEKLFF
CDR3 DNA: TGTGCCAGCGTTGGGGGGGCTAATGAAAAACTGTTTTTT

V gene: TRBV30
D gene: -
clone size: -
J gene: TRBJ1-1
CDR3 protein: CAWNRDEAFF
CDR3 DNA: TGTGCCTGGAACAGGGATGAAGCTTTCTTT

V gene: TRBV6-5
D gene: TRBD1
clone size: few
J gene: TRBJ1-2
CDR3 protein: CASHTAGGRGGYTF
CDR3 DNA: TGTGCCAGCCATACCGCAGGGGGCCGTGGTGGCTACACCTTC

V gene: TRBV6-5
D gene: TRBD1
clone size: -
J gene: TRBJ1-6
CDR3 protein: CASSYSSWTGYSPLHF
CDR3 DNA: TGTGCCAGCAGTTACTCGAGCTGGACAGGCTATTCACCCCTCCACTTT

V gene: TRBV5-1
D gene: -
clone size: -
J gene: TRBJ2-1
CDR3 protein: CASSSRSGVWFF
CDR3 DNA: TGCGCCAGCAGCTCCCGGTCCGGGGTTTGGTTCTTC

V gene: TRBV30
D gene: -
clone size: -
J gene: TRBJ1-2
CDR3 protein: CAWSRGFYTF
CDR3 DNA: TGTGCCTGGTCCCGGGGATTCTACACCTTC

V gene: TRBV5-1
D gene: -
clone size: -
J gene: TRBJ1-4
CDR3 protein: CASSLEGLIGELFF
CDR3 DNA: TGCGCCAGCAGCTTGGAAGGACTAATCGGGGAACTGTTTTTT

V gene: TRBV21-1
D gene: -
clone size: -
J gene: TRBJ2-1
CDR3 protein: CASSARLAGEGLNEQFF
CDR3 DNA: TGTGCCAGCAGCGCCAGACTAGCGGGGGAGGGTTTGAATGAGCAGTTCTTC

V gene: TRBV28
D gene: -
clone size: -
J gene: TRBJ1-4
CDR3 protein: CASTIGGDEKLFF
CDR3 DNA: TGTGCCAGCACCATTGGAGGGGATGAAAAACTGTTTTTT

V gene: TRBV7-9
D gene: TRBD2
clone size: -
J gene: TRBJ2-7
CDR3 protein: CASSVHPREVTYEQYF
CDR3 DNA: TGTGCCAGCAGCGTCCACCCCCGGGAGGTAACCTACGAGCAGTACTTC

V gene: TRBV19
D gene: -
clone size: -
J gene: TRBJ1-5
CDR3 protein: CASSTQDNQPQHF
CDR3 DNA: TGTGCCAGTAGTACCCAGGACAATCAGCCCCAGCATTTT

V gene: TRBV12-3/TRBV12-4
D gene: TRBD2
clone size: -
J gene: TRBJ2-1
CDR3 protein: CASRSGGFYEQFF
CDR3 DNA: TGTGCCAGCAGGTCGGGGGGGTTTTATGAGCAGTTCTTC

V gene: TRBV24-1
D gene: TRBD1
clone size: -
J gene: TRBJ2-5
CDR3 protein: CATMGQGDQETQYF
CDR3 DNA: TGTGCCACCATGGGACAGGGGGATCAAGAGACCCAGTACTTC

V gene: TRBV28
D gene: -
clone size: -
J gene: TRBJ2-6
CDR3 protein: CASSPDSSGANVLTF
CDR3 DNA: TGTGCCAGCAGCCCAGACAGCTCTGGGGCCAACGTCCTGACTTTC

V gene: TRBV4-1
D gene: -
clone size: -
J gene: TRBJ1-4
CDR3 protein: CASSHPTDSLATNEKLFF
CDR3 DNA: TGCGCCAGCAGCCACCCGACAGATTCCTTGGCAACTAATGAAAAACTGTTTTTT

V gene: TRBV12-3/TRBV12-4
D gene: TRBD2
clone size: -
J gene: TRBJ2-5
CDR3 protein: CASSPTSGGGNF
CDR3 DNA: TGTGCCAGCAGTCCGACTAGCGGGGGGGGGAACTTC

V gene: TRBV12-3/TRBV12-4
D gene: TRBD1
clone size: -
J gene: TRBJ1-2
CDR3 protein: CASGQGPYGYTF
CDR3 DNA: TGTGCCAGCGGACAGGGTCCCTATGGCTACACCTTC

V gene: TRBV7-9
D gene: TRBD1
clone size: few
J gene: TRBJ2-7
CDR3 protein: CASSHPWSGGIAYEQYF
CDR3 DNA: TGTGCCAGCAGTCATCCCTGGTCAGGGGGCATCGCCTACGAGCAGTACTTC

V gene: TRBV2
D gene: -
clone size: -
J gene: TRBJ1-2
CDR3 protein: CASKPGHTYGYTF
CDR3 DNA: TGTGCCAGCAAACCGGGACATACATATGGCTACACCTTC

V gene: TRBV7-9
D gene: -
clone size: medium-sized
J gene: TRBJ1-5
CDR3 protein: CASSPSGSSNQPQHF
CDR3 DNA: TGTGCCAGCAGCCCATCGGGTTCGTCTAATCAGCCCCAGCATTTT

V gene: TRBV5-1
D gene: -
clone size: -
J gene: TRBJ1-4
CDR3 protein: CASSLASATTNEKLFF
CDR3 DNA: TGCGCCAGCAGCTTAGCGTCGGCCACAACTAATGAAAAACTGTTTTTT

V gene: TRBV5-4
D gene: TRBD2
clone size: -
J gene: TRBJ2-6
CDR3 protein: CATRGGQSSGANVLTF
CDR3 DNA: TGTGCCACGCGGGGGGGCCAGTCCTCTGGGGCCAACGTCCTGACTTTC

V gene: TRBV7-9
D gene: -
clone size: -
J gene: TRBJ1-5
CDR3 protein: CASSLQGDNQPQHF
CDR3 DNA: TGTGCCAGCAGCTTACAGGGTGACAATCAGCCCCAGCATTTT

V gene: TRBV18
D gene: -
clone size: -
J gene: TRBJ1-1
CDR3 protein: CASSPQTGIRAPNTEAFF
CDR3 DNA: TGTGCCAGCTCACCCCAAACAGGGATAAGGGCTCCGAACACTGAAGCTTTCTTT

V gene: TRBV13
D gene: TRBD2
clone size: -
J gene: TRBJ2-5
CDR3 protein: CASSLLTSGGAGETQYF
CDR3 DNA: TGTGCCAGCAGCTTACTGACTAGCGGGGGGGCAGGAGAGACCCAGTACTTC

V gene: TRBV2
D gene: TRBD1
clone size: once
J gene: TRBJ1-5
CDR3 protein: CASSMGQVIYNQPQHF
CDR3 DNA: TGTGCCAGCAGTATGGGACAGGTAATCTACAATCAGCCCCAGCATTTT

V gene: TRBV19
D gene: TRBD2
clone size: -
J gene: TRBJ2-3
CDR3 protein: CASSIGTSGITDTQYF
CDR3 DNA: TGTGCCAGTAGTATAGGGACTAGCGGAATCACAGATACGCAGTATTTT

V gene: TRBV1
D gene: -
clone size: -
J gene: TRBJ2-2
CDR3 protein: CTSSQDRRLAGAPNTGELFF
CDR3 DNA: TGCACCAGCAGCCAAGATAGGCGTCTAGCGGGGGCCCCGAACACCGGGGAGCTGTTTTTT

V gene: TRBV15
D gene: -
clone size: -
J gene: TRBJ1-6
CDR3 protein: CATSRGPENSPLHF
CDR3 DNA: TGTGCCACCAGCAGGGGGCCGGAGAATTCACCCCTCCACTTT

V gene: TRBV28
D gene: -
clone size: once
J gene: TRBJ1-1
CDR3 protein: CASSLRWQGEAFF
CDR3 DNA: TGTGCCAGCAGTTTAAGGTGGCAGGGTGAAGCTTTCTTT

V gene: TRBV5-8
D gene: -
clone size: -
J gene: TRBJ1-1
CDR3 protein: CASSARGGTEAFF
CDR3 DNA: TGTGCCAGCAGCGCTAGGGGAGGCACTGAAGCTTTCTTT

V gene: TRBV2
D gene: -
clone size: -
J gene: TRBJ1-1
CDR3 protein: CATKPLMNTEAFF
CDR3 DNA: TGTGCCACCAAGCCACTCATGAACACTGAAGCTTTCTTT

V gene: TRBV2
D gene: -
clone size: -
J gene: TRBJ1-2
CDR3 protein: CASSPNVHSFVTGYTF
CDR3 DNA: TGTGCCAGCAGCCCCAATGTACACAGTTTCGTCACTGGCTACACCTTC

V gene: TRBV5-4
D gene: -
clone size: -
J gene: TRBJ1-1
CDR3 protein: CASTSGTKNTEAFF
CDR3 DNA: TGTGCCAGCACCTCAGGGACAAAGAACACTGAAGCTTTCTTT

V gene: TRBV5-1
D gene: -
clone size: -
J gene: TRBJ1-4
CDR3 protein: CASSLTGTNEKLFF
CDR3 DNA: TGCGCCAGCAGCTTGACAGGAACTAATGAAAAACTGTTTTTT